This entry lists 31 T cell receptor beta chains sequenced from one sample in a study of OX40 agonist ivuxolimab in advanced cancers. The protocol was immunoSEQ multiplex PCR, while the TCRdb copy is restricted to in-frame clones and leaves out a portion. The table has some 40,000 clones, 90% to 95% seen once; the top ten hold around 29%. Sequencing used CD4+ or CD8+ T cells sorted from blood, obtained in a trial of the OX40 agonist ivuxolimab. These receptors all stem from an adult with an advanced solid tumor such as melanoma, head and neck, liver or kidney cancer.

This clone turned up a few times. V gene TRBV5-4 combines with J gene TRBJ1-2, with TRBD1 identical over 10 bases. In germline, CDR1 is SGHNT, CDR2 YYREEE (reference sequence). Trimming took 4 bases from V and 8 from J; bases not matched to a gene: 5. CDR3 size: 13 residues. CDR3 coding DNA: TGTGCCAGCAGCACGACAGGGGGCTACGGCTACACCTTC. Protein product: CASSTTGGYGYTF.

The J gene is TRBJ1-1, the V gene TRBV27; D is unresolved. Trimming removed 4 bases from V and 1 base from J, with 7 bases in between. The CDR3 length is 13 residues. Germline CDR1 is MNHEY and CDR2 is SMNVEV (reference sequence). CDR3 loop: CASSSRENTEAFF. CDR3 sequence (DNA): TGTGCCAGCAGTTCCAGAGAGAACACTGAAGCTTTCTTT.

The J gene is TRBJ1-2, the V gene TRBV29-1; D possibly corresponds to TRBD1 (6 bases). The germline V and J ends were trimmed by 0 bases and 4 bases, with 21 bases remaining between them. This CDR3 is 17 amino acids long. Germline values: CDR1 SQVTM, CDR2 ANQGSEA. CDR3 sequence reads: CSVEDLVRTDSLYGYTF. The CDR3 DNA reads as TGCAGCGTTGAAGATTTGGTCCGGACAGACTCACTCTATGGCTACACCTTC.

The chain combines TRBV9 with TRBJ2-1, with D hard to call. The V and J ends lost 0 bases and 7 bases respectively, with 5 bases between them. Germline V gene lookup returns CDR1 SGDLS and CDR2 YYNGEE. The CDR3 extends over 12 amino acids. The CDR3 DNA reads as TGTGCCAGCAGCGTAGGTTCGAATGAGCAGTTCTTC. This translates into CASSVGSNEQFF.

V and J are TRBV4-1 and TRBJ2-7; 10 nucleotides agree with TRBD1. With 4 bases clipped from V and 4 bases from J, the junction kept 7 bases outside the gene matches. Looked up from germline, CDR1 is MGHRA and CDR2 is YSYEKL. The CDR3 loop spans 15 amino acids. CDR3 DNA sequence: TGCGCCAGCAGCCCTAAGACAGGGGGCCTATACGAGCAGTACTTC. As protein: CASSPKTGGLYEQYF.

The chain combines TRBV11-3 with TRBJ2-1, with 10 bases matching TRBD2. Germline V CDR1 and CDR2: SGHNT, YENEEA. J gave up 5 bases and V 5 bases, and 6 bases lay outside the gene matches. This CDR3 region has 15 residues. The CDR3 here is CASSRPTSGNNEQFF. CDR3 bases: TGTGCCAGCAGCCGGCCCACTAGCGGGAACAATGAGCAGTTCTTC.

The CDR3 coding sequence is TGTGCCAGCAGCTTAAGCCCAGTCTCTGGGGCCAACGTCCTGACTTTC. Encoded protein: CASSLSPVSGANVLTF. The rearrangement joins TRBV7-3 to TRBJ2-6; no reliable D call. CDR3 size: 16 residues. Trimming took off 1 base at V and 0 bases at J, with 7 bases between the two ends. CDR1 and CDR2 (germline): SGHTA, FQGTGA.

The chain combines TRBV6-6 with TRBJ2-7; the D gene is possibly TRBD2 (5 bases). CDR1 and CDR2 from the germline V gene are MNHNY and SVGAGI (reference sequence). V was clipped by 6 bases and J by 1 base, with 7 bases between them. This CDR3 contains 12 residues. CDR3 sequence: CASRDFSYEQYF. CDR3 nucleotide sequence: TGTGCCAGCAGGGACTTTTCCTACGAGCAGTACTTC.

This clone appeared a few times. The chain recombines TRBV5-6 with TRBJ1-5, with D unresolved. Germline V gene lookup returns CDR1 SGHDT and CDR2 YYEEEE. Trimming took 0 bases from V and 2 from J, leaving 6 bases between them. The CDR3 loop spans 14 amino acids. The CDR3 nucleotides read TGTGCCAGCAGCTTGGGGCCGGGCAATCAGCCCCAGCATTTT. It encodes CASSLGPGNQPQHF. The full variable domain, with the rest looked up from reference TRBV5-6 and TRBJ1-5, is DAGVTQSPTHLIKTRGQQVTLRCSPKSGHDTVSWYQQALGQGPQFIFQYYEEEERQRGNFPDRFSGHQFPNYSSELNVNALLLGDSALYLCASSLGPGNQPQHFGDGTRLSIL.

The CDR3 DNA reads as TGTGCCAGCAGTTACGAGGGGGAAAATAGATATGGCTACACCTTC. This codes for CASSYEGENRYGYTF. The genes are TRBV6-6 and TRBJ1-2, with TRBD1 as a possible D gene (6 bases). V was trimmed by 2 bases and J by 5 bases, leaving 15 bases between them. This CDR3 has 15 amino acids. Germline CDR1 MNHNY, CDR2 SVGAGI (reference sequence).

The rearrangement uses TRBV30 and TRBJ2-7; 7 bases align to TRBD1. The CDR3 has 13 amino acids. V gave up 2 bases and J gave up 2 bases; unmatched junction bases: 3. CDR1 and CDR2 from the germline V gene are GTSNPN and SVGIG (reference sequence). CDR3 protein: CAWSLGGPYEQYF. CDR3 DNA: TGTGCCTGGAGTCTAGGGGGCCCCTACGAGCAGTACTTC.

The CDR3 DNA reads as TGTGCCAGCAGCTCCGGACTAGCTGGTGAGCAGTTCTTC. Residues: CASSSGLAGEQFF. V usage is TRBV5-4 and J usage is TRBJ2-1; 8 bases fit TRBD2. Germline loops: CDR1 SGHNT, CDR2 YYREEE (reference sequence). The CDR3 extends over 13 amino acids. V shed 3 bases, J shed 9 bases, and the junction held 5 bases outside the gene matches.

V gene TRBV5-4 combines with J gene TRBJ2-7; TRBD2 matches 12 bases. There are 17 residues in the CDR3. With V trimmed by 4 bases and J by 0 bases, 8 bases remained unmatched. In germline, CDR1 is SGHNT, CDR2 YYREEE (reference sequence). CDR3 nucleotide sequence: TGTGCCAGCAGCCCGGGACTAGCGGGTCCTTTCTCCTACGAGCAGTACTTC. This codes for CASSPGLAGPFSYEQYF. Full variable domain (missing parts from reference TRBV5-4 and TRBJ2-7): ETGVTQSPTHLIKTRGQQVTLRCSSQSGHNTVSWYQQALGQGPQFIFQYYREEENGRGNFPPRFSGLQFPNYSSELNVNALELDDSALYLCASSPGLAGPFSYEQYFGPGTRLTVT.

CDR3 amino acids: CASSLSSYNEQFF. CDR3 nucleotides: TGTGCCAGCAGTTTGAGCTCCTACAATGAGCAGTTCTTC. This sequence joins TRBV27 and TRBJ2-1; no clear D. The CDR3 sequence is 13 residues long. Germline CDR1 MNHEY, CDR2 SMNVEV (reference sequence). The V and J ends lost 3 bases and 0 bases respectively, with 3 bases between them.

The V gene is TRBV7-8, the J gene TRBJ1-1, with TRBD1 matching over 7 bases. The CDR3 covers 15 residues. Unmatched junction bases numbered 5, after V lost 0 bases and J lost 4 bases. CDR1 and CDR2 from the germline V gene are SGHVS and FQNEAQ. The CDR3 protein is CASSLAPRGFTEAFF. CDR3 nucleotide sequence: TGTGCCAGCAGCTTAGCCCCCAGGGGGTTCACTGAAGCTTTCTTT.

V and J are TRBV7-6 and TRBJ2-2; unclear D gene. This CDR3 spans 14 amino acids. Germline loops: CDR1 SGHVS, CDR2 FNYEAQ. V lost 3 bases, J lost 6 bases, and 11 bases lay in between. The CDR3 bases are TGTGCCAGCAGCTTCGAGAGGTATTCCGGGGAGCTGTTTTTT. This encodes CASSFERYSGELFF. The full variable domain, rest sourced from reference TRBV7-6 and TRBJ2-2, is GAGVSQSPRYKVTKRGQDVALRCDPISGHVSLYWYRQALGQGPEFLTYFNYEAQQDKSGLPNDRFSAERPEGSISTLTIQRTEQRDSAMYRCASSFERYSGELFFGEGSRLTVL.

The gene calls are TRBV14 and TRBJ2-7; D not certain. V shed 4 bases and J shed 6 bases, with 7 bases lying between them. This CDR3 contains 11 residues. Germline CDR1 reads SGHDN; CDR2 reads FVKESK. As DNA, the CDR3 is TGTGCCAGCAGCCTGTCTCGCGAGCAGTACTTC. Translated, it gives CASSLSREQYF.

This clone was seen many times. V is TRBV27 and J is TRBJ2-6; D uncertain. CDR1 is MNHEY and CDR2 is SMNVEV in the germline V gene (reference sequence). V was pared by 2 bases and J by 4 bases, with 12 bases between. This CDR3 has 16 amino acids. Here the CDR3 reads CASSLVAGAGANVLTF. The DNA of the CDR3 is TGTGCCAGCAGTTTAGTGGCTGGAGCCGGGGCCAACGTCCTGACTTTC. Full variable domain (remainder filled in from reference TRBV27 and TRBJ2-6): EAQVTQNPRYLITVTGKKLTVTCSQNMNHEYMSWYRQDPGLGLRQIYYSMNVEVTDKGDVPEGYKVSRKEKRNFPLILESPSPNQTSLYFCASSLVAGAGANVLTFGAGSRLTVL.

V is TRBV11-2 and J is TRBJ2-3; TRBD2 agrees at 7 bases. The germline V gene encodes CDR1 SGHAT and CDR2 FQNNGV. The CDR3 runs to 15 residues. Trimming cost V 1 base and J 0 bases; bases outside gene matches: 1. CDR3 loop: CASSLVGGSTDTQYF. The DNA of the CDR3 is TGTGCCAGCAGCTTAGTCGGGGGGAGCACAGATACGCAGTATTTT.

Here the CDR3 DNA reads TGTGCCAGCAGCTTAACTCCGGGACTCTTCAATGAGCAGTTCTTC. Its translation: CASSLTPGLFNEQFF. V and J are TRBV7-3 and TRBJ2-1, with D tentatively TRBD2 (6 bases). The CDR3 loop spans 15 amino acids. CDR1 is SGHTA, CDR2 FQGTGA, per germline. Trimming left V 0 bases short and J 6 bases short, with 12 bases between.

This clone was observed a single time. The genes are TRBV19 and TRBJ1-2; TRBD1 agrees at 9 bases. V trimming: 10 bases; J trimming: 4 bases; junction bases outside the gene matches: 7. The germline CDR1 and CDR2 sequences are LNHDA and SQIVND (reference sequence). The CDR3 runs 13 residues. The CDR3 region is CATWDRALYGYTF. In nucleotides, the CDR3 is TGTGCCACCTGGGACAGGGCGCTCTATGGCTACACCTTC.

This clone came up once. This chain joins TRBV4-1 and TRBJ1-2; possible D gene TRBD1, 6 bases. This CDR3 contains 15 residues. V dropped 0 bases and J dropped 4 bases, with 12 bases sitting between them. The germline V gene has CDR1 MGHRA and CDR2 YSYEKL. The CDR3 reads CASSQDYRGTYGYTF. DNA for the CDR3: TGCGCCAGCAGCCAAGATTATAGGGGGACCTATGGCTACACCTTC.

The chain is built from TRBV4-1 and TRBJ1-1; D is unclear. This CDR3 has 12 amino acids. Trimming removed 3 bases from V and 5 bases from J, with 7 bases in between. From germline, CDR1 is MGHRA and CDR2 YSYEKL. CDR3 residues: CASSHGWTEAFF. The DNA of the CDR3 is TGCGCCAGCAGCCACGGTTGGACTGAAGCTTTCTTT.

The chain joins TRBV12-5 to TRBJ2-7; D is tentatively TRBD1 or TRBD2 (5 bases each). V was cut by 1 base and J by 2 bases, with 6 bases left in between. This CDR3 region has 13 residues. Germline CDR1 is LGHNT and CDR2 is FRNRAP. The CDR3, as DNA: TGTGCTAGTGGTTTGGGGGGACCCTACGAGCAGTACTTC. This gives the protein CASGLGGPYEQYF.

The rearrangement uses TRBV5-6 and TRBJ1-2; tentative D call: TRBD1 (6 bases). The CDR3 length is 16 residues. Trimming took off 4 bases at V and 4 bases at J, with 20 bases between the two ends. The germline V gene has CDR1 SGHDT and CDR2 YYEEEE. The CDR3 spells CASSRLGGGQTYGYTF. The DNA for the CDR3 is TGTGCCAGCAGCCGACTCGGTGGGGGGCAGACCTATGGCTACACCTTC.

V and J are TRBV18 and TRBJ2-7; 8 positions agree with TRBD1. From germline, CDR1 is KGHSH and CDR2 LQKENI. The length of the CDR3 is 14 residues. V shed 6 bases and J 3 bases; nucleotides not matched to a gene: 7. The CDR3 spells CASSRTGILYEQYF. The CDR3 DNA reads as TGTGCCAGCTCCAGGACAGGGATCCTCTACGAGCAGTACTTC.

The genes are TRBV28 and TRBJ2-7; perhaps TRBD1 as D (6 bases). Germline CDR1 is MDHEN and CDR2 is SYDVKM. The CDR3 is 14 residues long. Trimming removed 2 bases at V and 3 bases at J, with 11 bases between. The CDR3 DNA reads TGTGCCAGCAGTTTAGCCAGGGGCGACTACGAGCAGTACTTC. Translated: CASSLARGDYEQYF. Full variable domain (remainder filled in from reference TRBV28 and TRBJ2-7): DVKVTQSSRYLVKRTGEKVFLECVQDMDHENMFWYRQDPGLGLRLIYFSYDVKMKEKGDIPEGYSVSREKKERFSLILESASTNQTSMYLCASSLARGDYEQYFGPGTRLTVT.

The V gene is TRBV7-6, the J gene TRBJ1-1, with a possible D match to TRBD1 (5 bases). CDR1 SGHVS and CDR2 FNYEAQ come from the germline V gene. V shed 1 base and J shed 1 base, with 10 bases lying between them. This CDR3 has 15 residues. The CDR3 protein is CASSLDGTANTEAFF. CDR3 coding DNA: TGTGCCAGCAGCTTAGATGGGACGGCGAACACTGAAGCTTTCTTT.

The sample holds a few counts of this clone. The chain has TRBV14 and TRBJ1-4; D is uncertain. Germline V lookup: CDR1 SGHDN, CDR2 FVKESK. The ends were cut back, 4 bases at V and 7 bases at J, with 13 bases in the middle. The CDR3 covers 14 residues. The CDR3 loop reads CASSRRDLGEKLFF. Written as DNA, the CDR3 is TGTGCCAGCAGCCGTCGGGATTTAGGTGAAAAACTGTTTTTT.

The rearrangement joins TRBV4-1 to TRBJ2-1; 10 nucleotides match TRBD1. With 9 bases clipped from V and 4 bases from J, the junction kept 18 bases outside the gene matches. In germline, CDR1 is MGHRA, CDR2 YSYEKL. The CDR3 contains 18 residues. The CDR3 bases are TGCGCCAGTACCTCCGGGACAGGGGATTTCGGGAGGTACAATGAGCAGTTCTTC. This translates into CASTSGTGDFGRYNEQFF.

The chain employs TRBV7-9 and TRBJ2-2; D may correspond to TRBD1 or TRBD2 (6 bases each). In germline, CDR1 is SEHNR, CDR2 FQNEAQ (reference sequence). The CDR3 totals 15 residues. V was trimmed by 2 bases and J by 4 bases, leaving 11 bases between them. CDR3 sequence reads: CASSLLGGGTGELFF. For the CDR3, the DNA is TGTGCCAGCAGCTTATTAGGGGGAGGCACCGGGGAGCTGTTTTTT.